This T cell receptor beta chain is from a study of human T cells and chemical hapten exposure. The table lists this clonotype with many counts. Antigen unknown. Per germline, CDR1 SGHRS and CDR2 YFSETQ. This CDR3 is 13 amino acids long. The ends were cut back, 3 bases at V and 1 base at J, with 7 bases in the middle. General observations from the study: Once DPC sensitization occurred, TCRs above 1 in 1000 frequency showed no change.

As the library was built, unique molecular identifiers were attached to individual cDNA molecules. As originally analysed: Sample-level TCR yields exhibited a median of approximately 88,000, with a range of roughly 20,000 to 690,600. A single record per CDR3 protein comes from TCRdb applying MiXCR to the RACE reads. The V and J calls follow TCRdb's processing rather than the paper's. Of 44,000 or so distinct CDR3 sequences listed, around 3.4% were seen once; the top ten hold about 6%. Time point here: healthy volunteer bleed at 6 weeks. Sequencing started from total RNA isolated from unfractionated whole blood.

The V call is TRBV5-1, the J call TRBJ2-5; D is possibly TRBD2 (6 bases). Material for sequencing was whole blood. This receptor was identified in a human donor in good health. Some clones in this sample may be carry-over from other donors' samples. The CDR3 nucleotides read TGCGCCAGCAGCTCGACTAGCCAAGAGACCCAGTACTTC. Residues: CASSSTSQETQYF.